This T cell receptor beta chain stems from a study of siplizumab effects on memory and regulatory T cells. Study-level results: Few alloreactive clones mapped to unstimulated subsets.

TCRdb's table, derived via immunoSEQ multiplex PCR, lists solely in-frame clones and lacks some. The sample yields about 100,000 clones, approximately 94% seen once. Regarding this clone: The antigen is undetermined.

V lost 0 bases, J lost 8 bases, and 14 bases lay in between. CDR1 and CDR2 from the germline V gene are SGHRS and YFSETQ. CDR3 length: 15 residues. V is TRBV5-1 and J is TRBJ1-4; D is unclear. The receptor comes from a human donor in good health. Input material: non-Treg CD4+ T cells sorted from blood. As DNA, the CDR3 is TGCGCCAGCAGCTTGGCGCGGGCCGGCGGCGAAAAACTGTTTTTT. Amino acids: CASSLARAGGEKLFF.